Shown below are 26 T cell receptor beta chains from a single sample sequenced in a study of control samples from healthy donors and cancer patients. Sequenced by immunoSEQ multiplex PCR; TCRdb stores in-frame clones only, minus some. The repertoire has 100,000 to 150,000 clones, more than 85% of them found once; the top ten carry around 8.1%. Sequenced: blood. The receptors shown here come from a man between 18 and 35 years old in good health.

V is TRBV30 and J is TRBJ1-2; TRBD1 matches 7 bases. The CDR3 covers 16 residues. CDR1 GTSNPN and CDR2 SVGIG come from the germline V gene (reference sequence). V shed 2 bases and J 1 base; nucleotides not matched to a gene: 10. CDR3: CAWSPWRGGDNYGYTF. As DNA, the CDR3 is TGTGCCTGGAGTCCCTGGCGAGGGGGCGATAACTATGGCTACACCTTC.

This clone was picked up one time. The V and J genes are TRBV2 and TRBJ1-5; D ambiguous. CDR3 length: 14 residues. Per the germline V gene, CDR1 is SNHLY and CDR2 is FYNNEI. Between the trimmed V and J ends, which lost 4 bases and 0 bases, there was a span of 7 bases. The CDR3 bases are TGTGCCAGCAGTGGGGGTTATAGCAATCAGCCCCAGCATTTT. It yields the protein CASSGGYSNQPQHF. Complete variable domain (other parts from reference TRBV2 and TRBJ1-5): EPEVTQTPSHQVTQMGQEVILRCVPISNHLYFYWYRQILGQKVEFLVSFYNNEISEKSEIFDDQFSVERPDGSNFTLKIRSTKLEDSAMYFCASSGGYSNQPQHFGDGTRLSIL.

Only a few counts were recorded for this clone. Relative to the germline gene, one junction end is altered; a read error may explain this. The chain carries TRBV10-1 and TRBJ1-1; no clear D gene. The CDR3 covers 17 residues. The germline CDR1 and CDR2 sequences are WNHNN and SYGVQD (reference sequence). The CDR3 region is CASSAADAGVKNPEAFF. The CDR3 nucleotides are TGCGCCAGCAGTGCCGCCGATGCTGGGGTTAAGAACCCTGAAGCTTTCTTT.

The chain employs TRBV27 and TRBJ2-2, with D perhaps TRBD2 (5 bases). This CDR3 is 17 amino acids long. V was cut by 1 base and J by 6 bases, with 18 bases left in between. CDR1 and CDR2 (germline): MNHEY, SMNVEV (reference sequence). Here the CDR3 DNA reads TGTGCCAGCAGTTTATATCGGGGAGTAGTGAGGGCCGGGGAGCTGTTTTTT. It codes for CASSLYRGVVRAGELFF.

This rearrangement joins TRBV7-2 to TRBJ2-7, with a weak D call TRBD1 (6 bases). This CDR3 region has 14 residues. The ends were cut back, 1 base at V and 4 bases at J, with 11 bases in the middle. CDR1 is SGHTA and CDR2 is FQGNSA in the germline V gene. In DNA, the CDR3 is TGTGCCAGCAGCTTAGACGCAGGGGTGTACGAGCAGTACTTC. It yields the protein CASSLDAGVYEQYF. The whole variable domain, remainder taken from reference TRBV7-2 and TRBJ2-7, is GAGVSQSPSNKVTEKGKDVELRCDPISGHTALYWYRQSLGQGLEFLIYFQGNSAPDKSGLPSDRFSAERTGGSVSTLTIQRTQQEDSAVYLCASSLDAGVYEQYFGPGTRLTVT.

This sequence joins TRBV2 and TRBJ2-5; D is possibly TRBD1 (6 bases). Trimming removed 8 bases at V and 2 bases at J, with 9 bases between. CDR1 and CDR2 (germline): SNHLY, FYNNEI. This CDR3 spans 12 amino acids. In nucleotides, the CDR3 is TGTGCCAGCGGGACAACTCAAGAGACCCAGTACTTC. Translation: CASGTTQETQYF.

The J gene is TRBJ1-4, the V gene TRBV6-5, with D perhaps matching TRBD1 (6 bases). The germline V gene has CDR1 MNHEY and CDR2 SVGAGI. The CDR3 has 14 residues. Trimming pared 0 bases from V and 8 bases from J, leaving 10 bases between. The CDR3 sequence: CASSYSGGGEKLFF. The CDR3 nucleotides are TGTGCCAGCAGTTACTCCGGAGGGGGGGAAAAACTGTTTTTT.

The gene calls are TRBV10-1 and TRBJ2-3, with 15 bases matching TRBD2. CDR1 and CDR2 (germline): WNHNN, SYGVQD (reference sequence). The length of the CDR3 is 20 residues. After removal of 6 bases from V and 4 bases from J, the junction contained 17 bases not matched to a gene. In DNA, the CDR3 is TGCGCCAGCAGCCCCGGGACTAGCGGGGGGACCTCAGTAGGTTCAGATACGCAGTATTTT. The encoded protein is CASSPGTSGGTSVGSDTQYF.

The chain joins TRBV7-2 to TRBJ2-1, with D uncertain. V was pared by 1 base and J by 2 bases, with 12 bases between. There are 16 residues in the CDR3. Germline CDR1 and CDR2: SGHTA and FQGNSA. CDR3 region: CASSLGPQLAYNEQFF. The DNA for the CDR3 is TGTGCCAGCAGCTTAGGCCCACAGTTGGCCTACAATGAGCAGTTCTTC.

The chain has TRBV7-2 and TRBJ2-1; 7 nucleotides agree with TRBD2. V was pared by 4 bases and J by 3 bases, with 6 bases of the junction left unmatched. The CDR3 sequence is 15 residues long. The germline V gene encodes CDR1 SGHTA and CDR2 FQGNSA. CDR3 nucleotide sequence: TGTGCCAGCAGCTCTATCGGGGGGTTCTACAATGAGCAGTTCTTC. As protein: CASSSIGGFYNEQFF.

The chain employs TRBV29-1 and TRBJ1-1; D is unresolved. CDR1 and CDR2 from the germline V gene are SQVTM and ANQGSEA. The ends were cut back, 4 bases at V and 1 base at J, with 7 bases in the middle. The CDR3 covers 12 residues. The CDR3 protein is CSVGNTNTEAFF. DNA of the CDR3: TGCAGCGTTGGAAACACGAACACTGAAGCTTTCTTT.

J is TRBJ1-4 and V is TRBV10-2; TRBD1 might be the D (6 bases). The CDR3 length is 15 residues. Germline CDR1 WSHSY, CDR2 SAAADI. Deletions cut 6 bases from V and 2 bases from J, with 13 bases between. CDR3 coding DNA: TGCGCCAGCAGCCGGCGGAGGGGGACTAATGAAAAACTGTTTTTT. Translating gives CASSRRRGTNEKLFF.

This chain connects TRBV30 to TRBJ1-2; D unclear. V was pared by 0 bases and J by 4 bases, with 6 bases between. Germline V lookup: CDR1 GTSNPN, CDR2 SVGIG (reference sequence). There are 12 residues in the CDR3. The CDR3 reads CAWSVTVYGYTF. In nucleotides, the CDR3 is TGTGCCTGGAGTGTTACAGTCTATGGCTACACCTTC. Variable domain in full (rest from reference TRBV30 and TRBJ1-2): SQTIHQWPATLVQPVGSPLSLECTVEGTSNPNLYWYRQAAGRGLQLLFYSVGIGQISSEVPQNLSASRPQDRQFILSSKKLLLSDSGFYLCAWSVTVYGYTFGSGTRLTVV.

This clone came up once. CDR3 amino acids: CASSSGLAGDYSYEQYF. CDR3 in DNA: TGTGCCAGCAGCTCCGGACTAGCGGGGGACTACTCCTACGAGCAGTACTTC. V and J are TRBV7-6 and TRBJ2-7; 13 nucleotides match TRBD2. The V gene end was trimmed by 4 bases and the J gene end by 0 bases; junction bases not matched to a gene: 6. The CDR3 totals 17 residues. The V gene's germline CDR1 is SGHVS and CDR2 FNYEAQ.

This chain joins TRBV7-9 and TRBJ1-2, with 8 bases matching TRBD1. There are 13 residues in the CDR3. With 4 bases clipped from V and 7 bases from J, the junction kept 5 bases outside the gene matches. Germline CDR1 is SEHNR and CDR2 is FQNEAQ (reference sequence). The CDR3 region has the DNA TGTGCCAGCAGCTCGGACAGGGAAAGTGGCTACACCTTC. It translates to CASSSDRESGYTF.

The chain uses TRBV9 and TRBJ2-7, with 9 bases lining up with TRBD1. J was trimmed by 4 bases and V by 2 bases; bases with no gene match: 10. Germline-derived CDR1 and CDR2 are SGDLS and YYNGEE. The CDR3 totals 16 residues. This CDR3 reads CASSVSGTGLVYEQYF. CDR3 DNA sequence: TGTGCCAGCAGCGTTTCCGGGACAGGGCTGGTTTACGAGCAGTACTTC.

J is TRBJ1-4 and V is TRBV5-1; a possible D gene is TRBD1 (6 bases). The CDR3 contains 14 residues. Germline V CDR1 and CDR2: SGHRS, YFSETQ. V was cut by 2 bases and J by 7 bases, with 12 bases left in between. The CDR3 here is CASSFWPGVEKLFF. The CDR3 region has the DNA TGCGCCAGCAGCTTTTGGCCAGGGGTTGAAAAACTGTTTTTT.

The CDR3 is CASSDPTGRFEKLFF. CDR3 in DNA: TGTGCCAGCAGCGACCCGACAGGGAGGTTTGAAAAACTGTTTTTT. The chain uses TRBV7-9 and TRBJ1-4, with TRBD1 matching 7 bases. This CDR3 comprises 15 residues. Germline V lookup: CDR1 SEHNR, CDR2 FQNEAQ (reference sequence). V was clipped by 5 bases and J by 7 bases; unmatched bases: 10.

This chain links TRBV9 with TRBJ1-1; the D is unclear. Deletions cut 2 bases from V and 3 bases from J, with 11 bases between. The V gene's germline CDR1 is SGDLS and CDR2 YYNGEE. The CDR3 has 14 residues. The CDR3 reads CASSVDGFHTEAFF. CDR3 DNA sequence: TGTGCCAGCAGCGTTGATGGGTTTCACACTGAAGCTTTCTTT.

The V gene is TRBV30, the J gene TRBJ1-1; D ambiguous. This CDR3 has 14 residues. Germline V gives CDR1 GTSNPN, CDR2 SVGIG (reference sequence). V was cut by 4 bases and J by 1 base, with 13 bases left in between. CDR3 DNA sequence: TGTGCCTGGATTTCCGGTCGGACGAACACTGAAGCTTTCTTT. It codes for CAWISGRTNTEAFF. Full variable domain (remainder filled in from reference TRBV30 and TRBJ1-1): SQTIHQWPATLVQPVGSPLSLECTVEGTSNPNLYWYRQAAGRGLQLLFYSVGIGQISSEVPQNLSASRPQDRQFILSSKKLLLSDSGFYLCAWISGRTNTEAFFGQGTRLTVV.

The CDR3 protein is CASSVALIGTGVGELFF. The CDR3 DNA is TGTGCCAGCAGCGTAGCATTGATTGGGACAGGGGTCGGGGAGCTGTTTTTT. This rearrangement joins TRBV9 to TRBJ2-2; 10 positions match TRBD1. The V and J ends lost 0 bases and 7 bases, in that order; junction bases with no gene match: 9. CDR1 SGDLS and CDR2 YYNGEE come from the germline V gene. CDR3 length: 17 residues.

The rearrangement joins TRBV5-1 to TRBJ2-1, with 8 bases aligning to TRBD2. V lost 1 base and J lost 4; bases outside the gene matches: 7. This CDR3 has 16 amino acids. The germline V gene encodes CDR1 SGHRS and CDR2 YFSETQ. This CDR3 reads CASSLSASGSYNEQFF. In nucleotides, the CDR3 is TGCGCCAGCAGCTTGAGTGCTAGCGGGTCTTACAATGAGCAGTTCTTC. The full variable domain, its missing parts supplied by reference TRBV5-1 and TRBJ2-1, is KAGVTQTPRYLIKTRGQQVTLSCSPISGHRSVSWYQQTPGQGLQFLFEYFSETQRNKGNFPGRFSGRQFSNSRSEMNVSTLELGDSALYLCASSLSASGSYNEQFFGPGTRLTVL.

The chain couples TRBV7-3 to TRBJ2-1, with 9 positions matching TRBD1. CDR1 is SGHTA and CDR2 is FQGTGA in the germline V gene. Unmatched junction bases numbered 5, after V lost 5 bases and J lost 3 bases. This CDR3 spans 15 amino acids. CDR3 loop: CASSPRDRDYNEQFF. The CDR3 DNA reads as TGTGCCAGCAGCCCTAGGGACAGGGACTACAATGAGCAGTTCTTC.

The sample holds one count of this clone. J is TRBJ1-2 and V is TRBV19; 7 nucleotides agree with TRBD1. The CDR3 is 16 amino acids. Trimming at V came to 4 bases and at J to 2 bases, leaving 10 bases not matched to a gene. In germline, CDR1 is LNHDA, CDR2 SQIVND (reference sequence). The CDR3 region is CASSKFSGQLNYGYTF. The CDR3 bases are TGTGCCAGTAGTAAGTTCTCGGGACAGTTAAACTATGGCTACACCTTC.

This chain links TRBV23-1 with TRBJ1-1; D uncertain. TRBV23-1 is noted as an ORF with a role that remains uncertain. This CDR3 region has 12 residues. V was cut by 10 bases and J by 1 base, with 10 bases left in between. The DNA of the CDR3 is TGCGCCATCCTTCCATCGAACACTGAAGCTTTCTTT. Protein product: CAILPSNTEAFF.

In its sample, this clone was seen once. The rearrangement joins TRBV12-5 to TRBJ2-7; tentatively, D is TRBD2 (5 bases). The CDR3 has 15 amino acids. Trimming took off 0 bases at V and 7 bases at J, with 16 bases between the two ends. Germline CDR1 and CDR2: LGHNT and FRNRAP. For the CDR3, the DNA is TGTGCTAGTGGTTTGGTAATTAAGGAGGTGGGAGAGCAGTACTTC. This gives the protein CASGLVIKEVGEQYF.